This T cell receptor (beta chain) was retrieved from a study of T cells in Graves' hyperthyroidism and ophthalmopathy (dated by TCRdb to between 2019 and 2020). Concerning the study at large: Peripheral blood was sampled at the time of initial diagnosis, prior to any treatment. TCR Vbeta CDR3 sequencing of fewer than 150 peripheral blood samples (over 40 ophthalmopathy, over 70 hyperthyroidism and approximately 17 progressor patients) is reported in the paper. Thyroid tissue and blood T-cell repertoires from six or seven Graves' hyperthyroidism patients were also compared in the study. To identify TCR V-J signatures that set the groups apart, the researchers used a discovery cohort of 90 to 100 patients, made up of 40 to 45 with Graves' ophthalmopathy and approximately 57 with stable Graves' hyperthyroidism. An independent validation cohort of some 18 hyperthyroidism patients and 17 patients who later progressed to ophthalmopathy tested prospective prediction of ophthalmopathy. Following sampling, methimazole starting at 30 mg daily was given to hyperthyroidism patients, and high-dose intravenous methylprednisolone was given to ophthalmopathy patients. The 85 to 100 discovery patients were divided at random into training and test sets in a 7:3 ratio. The paper's findings and limits, for the study overall: Blood samples also contained most of the expanded thyroid clonotypes (frequency above 0.001), which suggests that blood repertoires may reflect thyroid immune responses. In validation, the model predicted progression to ophthalmopathy with roughly 66% sensitivity and 72% to 85% specificity, a median of around six months before onset. A 13 V-J signature model separated ophthalmopathy from stable hyperthyroidism, with around 91% sensitivity and 81.08% specificity in cross-validation and 80%/75% in testing. Sample size was not statistically predetermined, and blinding of investigators to group allocation was not performed.

CDR1 is given as MGHDK and CDR2 as SYGVNS, both from the germline V gene. Reading from cysteine to phenylalanine, the CDR3 counts 12 amino acids. Only CDR3 DNA is held: 36 bases, read in frame from base 1. The germline V end is reduced by 11 bases and the J end by 7 bases; junction bases left unmatched: 3. Regarding this clonotype: What antigen it recognizes has not been identified. Base qualities were left out, and no much larger clone turns up one base away.

The TCR beta CDR3 regions were amplified from the RNA transcripts. For the first round of RT-PCR on the TCR CDR3, the HTBI primer set was used together with the Qiagen OneStep RT-PCR kit. A second multiplex PCR round built the libraries, followed by size selection and purification. The libraries were sequenced on an Illumina HiSeq2000 using paired-end 100 bp reads. On the study's bioinformatics: Raw data were processed with SOAPnuke, discarding reads with adapters, uncalled bases, mean Phred below 15, or no exact constant-primer or identifier match. High-quality paired reads were merged using COPE v1.2.5, and each unique nucleotide sequence was defined as a clonotype. MiTCR v1.1 was used to align the clonotypes against IMGT TRBV, TRBD and TRBJ reference segments. The analysis included only V-J combinations with a frequency above 0.0001, which together covered around 99% of the repertoires. A TCS score was defined as the ratio of F50 (clonal expansion) to E x V (chaos), with BLOSUM62-based TCRdist applied between CDR3 peptides within each V-J. Welch's t-statistics and random forest reduced around 550 V-J features to under 15, which were used in a naive Bayes classifier (R e1071). Thyroid-blood repertoire similarity was quantified with the Morisita-Horn index. TCRdb handled the public reads itself, with Q25 trimming in fastp and clone calling in MiXCR, and kept productive beta chains. Each record represents a unique CDR3 protein, reported with the most common genes and DNA among its rows. The V and J calls and clone size are TCRdb's, not the authors'. This sample gives 600,000 to 800,000 distinct CDR3 sequences in total; about 35% of them show up just once. Of the sample, roughly 30% falls within the top ten clones.

Stable Graves' hyperthyroidism was defined as the absence of progression to ophthalmopathy over 18 months of follow-up. Hyperthyroidism patients were newly diagnosed, with disease duration under 2 months, and aged 18 to 65 years. Any patient with an uncontrolled infection, another autoimmune disease, pregnancy or lactation was excluded. Clinical symptoms, serum thyroxine and TRAb, thyroid ultrasound, and orbital computed tomography formed the basis for the diagnoses. PBMCs were isolated from about 10 ml of fresh peripheral blood by Ficoll-Paque density gradient centrifugation. Trizol reagent was used to extract total RNA, and RNA quality was then checked on an Agilent 2100 Bioanalyzer.

This TCR derives from a woman in her 40s with Graves' hyperthyroidism. Sequences were obtained from blood. The chain employs TRBV25-1 and TRBJ1-6; TRBD1 matches 9 bases in the middle. The nucleotide sequence reads TGTGCCTGGACAGGGGTAAATTCACCCCTCCACTTT. The encoded protein is CAWTGVNSPLHF.